The rows below give T cell receptor beta chains drawn from one sample of a study of tumor-infiltrating lymphocytes in primary liver carcinoma. TCRdb re-called the multiplex PCR reads through MiXCR, storing one row per CDR3 protein. This table holds approximately 330,000 distinct CDR3 sequences, around 60% found once. The sample comprised peripheral blood. All receptors derive from a man aged 40-55 years with primary liver carcinoma and hepatitis B virus infection. CDR3s include the opening cysteine and the closing phenylalanine or tryptophan. The D gene is left open where the match is weak. The listing skips clone size in some rows; elsewhere it reads once, few, many or a size class.

CDR3 length,clone size,J gene,D gene,V gene,CDR3 DNA,CDR3 protein
17,.,TRBJ2-7,.,TRBV11-2,TGTGCCAGCAGTTTAGCCTTTGAGGGTTCGGGGCGAAACGAGCGGTACTTC,CASSLAFEGSGRNERYF
17,.,TRBJ2-7,TRBD2,TRBV6-2/TRBV6-3,TGTGCCAGCAGTTACGGAGTAGCGGGAATATACTCCTACGAGCAGTACTTC,CASSYGVAGIYSYEQYF
16,many,TRBJ2-3,.,TRBV6-6,TGTGCCAGCAGTTACTCTGGCGCCACTAGCACAGATACGCAGTATTTT,CASSYSGATSTDTQYF
14,many,TRBJ2-7,TRBD2,TRBV4-2,TGTGCCAGCAGCCAAGTCGGGAGGGCTGGCGAGCAGTACTTC,CASSQVGRAGEQYF
16,.,TRBJ2-7,TRBD1,TRBV11-2,TGTACCAGCAGCTTAACGTTTGGGGGACAGGGATACGAGCAGTACTTC,CTSSLTFGGQGYEQYF
14,.,TRBJ1-2,.,TRBV6-6,TGTGCCAGCAGTGACACGGTGGAGAGCTATTGCTATACCTTC,CASSDTVESYCYTF
15,.,TRBJ2-1,.,TRBV4-2,TGTGCCAGCAGCCAAGGTGAGGGGCCCCCCTCATTACAGTTCTTC,CASSQGEGPPSLQFF
19,.,TRBJ2-1,TRBD2,TRBV28,TGTGCCAGCAGTAAGATTTTTACTAGCGGGAGCTCGGCCTACAATGAGCAGTTCTTC,CASSKIFTSGSSAYNEQFF
15,many,TRBJ2-7,TRBD1,TRBV4-3,TGCGCCAGCAGCCCGCGACAGGGGGGGACCTACGAGCAGTACTTC,CASSPRQGGTYEQYF
16,.,TRBJ2-2,.,TRBV6-6,TGTGTCAGCAGCCTCGACCATTTCGCGAACACCGGGGAGCTGTTTTTT,CVSSLDHFANTGELFF
14,.,TRBJ2-1,TRBD2,TRBV5-1,TGCGCCAGCAGCTTGGGGACTAGCGGGACTGAGCAGTTCTTC,CASSLGTSGTEQFF
15,.,TRBJ2-7,.,TRBV6-1,TGTGCCAGCAGTGAAGTGGGCTTGGGCGGATACGAGCAGTACTTC,CASSEVGLGGYEQYF
12,many,TRBJ2-7,TRBD2,TRBV10-3,TGTGCCATAGGTAGCGGGAGTTACGAGCAGTACTTC,CAIGSGSYEQYF
16,many,TRBJ2-5,TRBD1,TRBV29-1,TGCAGCGTCGATAGCCCCGACAGGGGCGGAGTGGAGACCCAGTACTTC,CSVDSPDRGGVETQYF